This record covers a single T cell receptor (beta chain). Profiling relied on immunoSEQ multiplex PCR, and the TCRdb table lists in-frame clones only, not all of them. Of tens of thousands of clones in the sample, nearly 99% are singletons; the top ten hold approximately 0.21%. The data originate from a study of technical replicates of blood from several donors. What was sequenced was T cells isolated from PBMCs. The clonotype was recovered from a human donor in good health.

The CDR3 loop reads CASRSGAGVYEQYF. In DNA, the CDR3 is TGTGCCAGCAGATCGGGGGCGGGGGTCTACGAGCAGTACTTC. This chain uses TRBV6-1 with TRBJ2-7; possible D gene TRBD2, 7 bases. The V gene lost 6 bases and the J gene lost 3 bases, with 15 bases spanning the gap. The CDR3 runs to 14 residues. In germline, CDR1 is MNHNS, CDR2 SASEGT.